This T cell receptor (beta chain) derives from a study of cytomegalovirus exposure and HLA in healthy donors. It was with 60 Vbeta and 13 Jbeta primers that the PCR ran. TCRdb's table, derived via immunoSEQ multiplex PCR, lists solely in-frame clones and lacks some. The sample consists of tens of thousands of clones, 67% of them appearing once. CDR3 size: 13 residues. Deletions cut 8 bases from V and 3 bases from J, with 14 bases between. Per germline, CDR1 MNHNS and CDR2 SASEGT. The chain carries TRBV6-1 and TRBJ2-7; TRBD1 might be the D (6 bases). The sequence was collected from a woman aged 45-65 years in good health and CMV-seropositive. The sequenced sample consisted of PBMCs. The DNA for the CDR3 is TGTGCCAGCGCCCGAGGGGGTAGCTACGAGCAGTACTTC. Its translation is CASARGGSYEQYF.